This T cell receptor beta chain was profiled in a study of OX40 agonist ivuxolimab in advanced cancers. The CDR3 spans 16 residues. The germline CDR1 and CDR2 sequences are MNHEY and SVGAGI. V was clipped by 4 bases and J by 0 bases, with 10 bases between them. Clones were read by immunoSEQ multiplex PCR, and TCRdb kept only the in-frame ones, dropping some. The repertoire holds around 65,000 clones, around 90% seen once, with roughly 5.1% in the top ten. The TCR comes from an adult with an advanced solid tumor such as melanoma, head and neck, liver or kidney cancer. The chain joins TRBV6-5 to TRBJ2-6; a weak D match, TRBD1 (5 bases). The sequencing used CD4+ or CD8+ T cells sorted from blood, collected in a trial of the OX40 agonist ivuxolimab. CDR3 residues: CASSLHRSSGANVLTF. The CDR3 DNA is TGTGCCAGCAGTTTACACAGGAGCTCTGGGGCCAACGTCCTGACTTTC.